Below are 14 T cell receptor beta chains sequenced from a single sample in a study of shared clonotypes between healthy human individuals. Clones were read by immunoSEQ multiplex PCR, and TCRdb kept only the in-frame ones, dropping some. Of hundreds of thousands of clones in the sample, 90% to 96% were seen once. Sequencing input: naive CD4+ T cells sorted from blood. Described subset: CD45RA+ positively selected. The source of these receptors is a woman aged 25 to 45 in good health.

The chain couples TRBV5-1 to TRBJ2-7; no definite D call. The CDR3 contains 18 residues. The ends were cut back, 2 bases at V and 0 bases at J, with 21 bases in the middle. CDR1 is SGHRS, CDR2 YFSETQ, per germline. CDR3 nucleotides: TGCGCCAGCAGCTTTGGTCAGCTACCCAGAGCCTCCTCCTACGAGCAGTACTTC. Its protein is CASSFGQLPRASSYEQYF.

The chain carries TRBV10-3 and TRBJ2-7, with 8 bases matching TRBD2. J was trimmed by 2 bases and V by 10 bases; bases with no gene match: 25. The germline CDR1 and CDR2 sequences are ENHRY and SYGVKD. CDR3 length: 19 residues. For the CDR3, the DNA is TGTGCCACGTCGGTACCGGGGGGGGGACAACAAACTGCCCCCTACGAGCAGTACTTC. Encoded protein: CATSVPGGGQQTAPYEQYF.

The V and J genes are TRBV12-5 and TRBJ2-3; no reliable D call. The CDR3 has 13 amino acids. CDR1 is LGHNT and CDR2 is FRNRAP in the germline V gene. Trimming stripped 4 bases from V and 1 base from J, with 6 bases between. CDR3 coding DNA: TGTGCTAGTGGTTCTTCTGGCACAGATACGCAGTATTTT. Translating gives CASGSSGTDTQYF. The variable domain in full, completed from reference TRBV12-5 and TRBJ2-3, reads DARVTQTPRHKVTEMGQEVTMRCQPILGHNTVFWYRQTMMQGLELLAYFRNRAPLDDSGMPKDRFSAEMPDATLATLKIQPSEPRDSAVYFCASGSSGTDTQYFGPGTRLTVL.

The J gene is TRBJ1-1, the V gene TRBV7-9, with TRBD1 matching 10 bases. The CDR3 is made up of 18 amino acids. With V trimmed by 2 bases and J by 5 bases, 14 bases remained unmatched. Per the germline V gene, CDR1 is SEHNR and CDR2 is FQNEAQ (reference sequence). The CDR3 nucleotides read TGTGCCAGCAGCTTATGGACAGGGGGTTTTAATTCGGGGACTGAAGCTTTCTTT. This encodes CASSLWTGGFNSGTEAFF.

V and J are TRBV18 and TRBJ2-3; possibly TRBD2 for D (6 bases). This CDR3 region has 18 residues. Germline CDR1 and CDR2: KGHSH and LQKENI. V lost 3 bases to trimming and J lost 0 bases, with 19 bases between them. This chain's CDR3 is CASSPAPLGGASTDTQYF. CDR3 DNA: TGTGCCAGCTCACCTGCCCCGTTGGGAGGAGCTAGCACAGATACGCAGTATTTT.

The V and J genes are TRBV4-1 and TRBJ2-6; D is unresolved. Per germline, CDR1 MGHRA and CDR2 YSYEKL. The CDR3 contains 16 residues. Trimming took 0 bases from V and 0 from J, leaving 6 bases between them. CDR3 nucleotides: TGCGCCAGCAGCCAAGATTGGAACTCTGGGGCCAACGTCCTGACTTTC. Amino acids: CASSQDWNSGANVLTF.

This chain connects TRBV2 to TRBJ1-6; 8 nucleotides agree with TRBD1. The CDR3 totals 15 residues. V was pared by 2 bases and J by 7 bases, with 4 bases of the junction left unmatched. The germline CDR1 and CDR2 sequences are SNHLY and FYNNEI. CDR3 residues: CASSEQGAKNSPLHF. For the CDR3, the DNA is TGTGCCAGCAGTGAACAGGGGGCGAAGAATTCACCCCTCCACTTT.

The chain combines TRBV10-2 with TRBJ2-2; TRBD2 agrees at 8 bases. The CDR3 has 16 residues. The V gene end was trimmed by 0 bases and the J gene end by 5 bases; junction bases not matched to a gene: 5. From germline, CDR1 is WSHSY and CDR2 SAAADI. This CDR3 reads CASSESGLVGTGELFF. The CDR3, as DNA: TGCGCCAGCAGTGAGTCGGGACTAGTTGGTACCGGGGAGCTGTTTTTT.

V and J are TRBV28 and TRBJ1-3; tentative D call: TRBD1 (6 bases). V lost 2 bases and J 4 bases, leaving 12 bases between the germline ends. From germline, CDR1 is MDHEN and CDR2 SYDVKM. The CDR3 contains 15 residues. CDR3 in amino acids: CASSLTGSGGNTIYF. The CDR3 bases are TGTGCCAGCAGTTTAACAGGGTCGGGGGGAAACACCATATATTTT.

Written as DNA, the CDR3 is TGTGCCAGCAGCGAACTAGCGGGTACCTACAATGAGCAGTTCTTC. This sequence encodes CASSELAGTYNEQFF. J is TRBJ2-1 and V is TRBV9; 9 nucleotides match TRBD2. The CDR3 length is 15 residues. With 3 bases clipped from V and 2 bases from J, the junction kept 3 bases outside the gene matches. Germline lookup yields CDR1 SGDLS and CDR2 YYNGEE.

This rearrangement joins TRBV9 to TRBJ2-2, with 7 nucleotides matching TRBD2. The CDR3 runs to 12 residues. Germline values: CDR1 SGDLS, CDR2 YYNGEE. Trimming at V came to 7 bases and at J to 8 bases, leaving 5 bases not matched to a gene. CDR3: CASAGVVGELFF. CDR3 nucleotides: TGTGCCAGCGCGGGGGTCGTGGGGGAGCTGTTTTTT.

The CDR3 here is CASQGNPRQGNYGYTF. The CDR3 coding sequence is TGTGCCTCCCAAGGTAATCCGCGACAGGGAAACTATGGCTACACCTTC. V is TRBV30 and J is TRBJ1-2; 7 nucleotides align to TRBD1. The CDR3 runs 16 residues. Per germline, CDR1 GTSNPN and CDR2 SVGIG (reference sequence). V was pared by 7 bases and J by 2 bases, with 16 bases of the junction left unmatched.

The rearrangement joins TRBV15 to TRBJ2-2; D remains unclear. V shed 0 bases and J shed 6 bases, with 17 bases lying between them. CDR1 is LNHNV, CDR2 YYDKDF, per germline (reference sequence). This CDR3 spans 17 amino acids. Here the CDR3 reads CATSRELPAALAGELFF. Written as DNA, the CDR3 is TGTGCCACCAGCAGAGAACTCCCGGCTGCTTTGGCCGGGGAGCTGTTTTTT. Based on the CDR3 plus reference TRBV15 and TRBJ2-2, the full variable domain is DAMVIQNPRYQVTQFGKPVTLSCSQTLNHNVMYWYQQKSSQAPKLLFHYYDKDFNNEADTPDNFQSRRPNTSFCFLDIRSPGLGDTAMYLCATSRELPAALAGELFFGEGSRLTVL.

This chain links TRBV6-1 with TRBJ2-1; possibly TRBD2 for D (6 bases). V dropped 0 bases and J dropped 2 bases, with 14 bases sitting between them. This CDR3 has 17 residues. Germline values: CDR1 MNHNS, CDR2 SASEGT. This CDR3 reads CASSEALPAGTYNEQFF. As DNA, the CDR3 is TGTGCCAGCAGTGAAGCGCTTCCCGCGGGGACCTACAATGAGCAGTTCTTC.